The 3 T cell receptor beta chains listed next were all sequenced from one sample in a study. TCRdb used MiXCR to reprocess the RT-PCR reads, holding one entry per CDR3 protein. The sample has almost 700,000 distinct CDR3 sequences; about 14% are singletons. Material for sequencing was memory CD4+ T cells from blood. All receptors derive from a female donor in good health, serving as a healthy control.

This chain joins TRBV6-2 or TRBV6-3 and TRBJ2-3, with 11 bases matching TRBD2. The CDR3 runs 14 residues. Trimming removed 6 bases from V and 2 bases from J; junction bases left unmatched: 1. The germline gives CDR1 MNHEY, CDR2 SVGEGT. The DNA for the CDR3 is TGTGCCAGCAGGGGACTAGCGGTCACAGATACGCAGTATTTT. This sequence encodes CASRGLAVTDTQYF.

This clonotype was observed at least ten times. The rearrangement uses TRBV20-1 and TRBJ1-5; 7 positions match TRBD1. With 6 bases clipped from V and 5 bases from J, the junction kept 13 bases outside the gene matches. Germline loops: CDR1 DFQATT, CDR2 SNEGSKA (reference sequence). This CDR3 region has 15 residues. The CDR3 region is CSALLVGQLYQPQHF. CDR3 nucleotides: TGCAGTGCACTATTGGTGGGACAGTTATATCAGCCCCAGCATTTT.

At least ten counts were recorded for this clonotype. This chain joins TRBV7-9 and TRBJ1-2; TRBD1 might be the D (6 bases). Trimming stripped 5 bases from V and 5 bases from J, with 15 bases between. Germline loops: CDR1 SEHNR, CDR2 FQNEAQ (reference sequence). The CDR3 length is 14 residues. The CDR3 coding sequence is TGTGCCAGCAGCCATAGGACAGACCCTTATGGCTACACCTTC. This translates into CASSHRTDPYGYTF. Based on the CDR3 plus reference TRBV7-9 and TRBJ1-2, the full variable domain is DTGVSQNPRHKITKRGQNVTFRCDPISEHNRLYWYRQTLGQGPEFLTYFQNEAQLEKSRLLSDRFSAERPKGSFSTLEIQRTEQGDSAMYLCASSHRTDPYGYTFGSGTRLTVV.